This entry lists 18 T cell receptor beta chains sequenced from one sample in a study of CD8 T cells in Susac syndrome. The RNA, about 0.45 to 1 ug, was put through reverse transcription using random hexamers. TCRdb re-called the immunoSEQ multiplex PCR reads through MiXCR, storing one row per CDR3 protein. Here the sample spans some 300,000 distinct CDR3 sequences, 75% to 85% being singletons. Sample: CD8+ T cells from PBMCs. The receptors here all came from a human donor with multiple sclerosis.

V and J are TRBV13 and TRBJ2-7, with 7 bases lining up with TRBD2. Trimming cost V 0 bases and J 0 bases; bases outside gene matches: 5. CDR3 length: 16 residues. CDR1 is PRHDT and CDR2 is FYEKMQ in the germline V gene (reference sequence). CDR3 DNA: TGTGCCAGCAGCTTAGGAAGGCGGGGGAGCTCCTACGAGCAGTACTTC. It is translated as CASSLGRRGSSYEQYF.

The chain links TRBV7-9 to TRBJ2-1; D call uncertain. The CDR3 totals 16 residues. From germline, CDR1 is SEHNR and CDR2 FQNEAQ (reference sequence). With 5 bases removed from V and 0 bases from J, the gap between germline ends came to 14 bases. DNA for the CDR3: TGTGCCAGCAGCGGCCGGGTGGGGAACTCCTACAATGAGCAGTTCTTC. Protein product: CASSGRVGNSYNEQFF.

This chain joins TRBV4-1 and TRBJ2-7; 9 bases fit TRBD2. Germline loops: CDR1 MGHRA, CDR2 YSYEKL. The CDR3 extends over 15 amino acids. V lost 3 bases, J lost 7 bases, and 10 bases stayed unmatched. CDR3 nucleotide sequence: TGCGCCAGCAGCCACGGACTAGCGCCAGCTGAGGAGCAGTACTTC. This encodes CASSHGLAPAEEQYF.

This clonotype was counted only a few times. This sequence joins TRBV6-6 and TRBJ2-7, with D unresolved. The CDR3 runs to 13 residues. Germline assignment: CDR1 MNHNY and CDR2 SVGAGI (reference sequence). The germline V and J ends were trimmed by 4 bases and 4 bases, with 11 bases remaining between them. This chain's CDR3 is CASSLGTEYEQYF. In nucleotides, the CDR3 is TGTGCCAGCAGTTTGGGCACTGAATACGAGCAGTACTTC.

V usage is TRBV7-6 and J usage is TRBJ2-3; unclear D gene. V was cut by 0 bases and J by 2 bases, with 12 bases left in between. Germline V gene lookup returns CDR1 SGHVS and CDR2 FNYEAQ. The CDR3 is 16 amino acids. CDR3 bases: TGTGCCAGCAGCTTAGCGATTAGTTTTCTCACAGATACGCAGTATTTT. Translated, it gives CASSLAISFLTDTQYF. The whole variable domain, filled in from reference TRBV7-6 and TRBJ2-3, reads GAGVSQSPRYKVTKRGQDVALRCDPISGHVSLYWYRQALGQGPEFLTYFNYEAQQDKSGLPNDRFSAERPEGSISTLTIQRTEQRDSAMYRCASSLAISFLTDTQYFGPGTRLTVL.

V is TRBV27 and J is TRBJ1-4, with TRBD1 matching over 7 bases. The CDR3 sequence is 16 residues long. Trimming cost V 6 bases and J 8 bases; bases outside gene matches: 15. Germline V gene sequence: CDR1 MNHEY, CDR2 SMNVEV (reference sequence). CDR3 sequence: CASSPGTARGEEKLFF. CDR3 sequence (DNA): TGTGCCAGCAGCCCCGGGACAGCCCGAGGGGAGGAAAAACTGTTTTTT.

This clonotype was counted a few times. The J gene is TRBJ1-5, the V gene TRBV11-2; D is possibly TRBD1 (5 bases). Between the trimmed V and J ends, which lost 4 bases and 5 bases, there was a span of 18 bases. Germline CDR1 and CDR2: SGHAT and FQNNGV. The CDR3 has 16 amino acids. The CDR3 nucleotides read TGTGCCAGCAGCTCCGTATGGGGTATGGGACATCAGCCCCAGCATTTT. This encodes CASSSVWGMGHQPQHF.

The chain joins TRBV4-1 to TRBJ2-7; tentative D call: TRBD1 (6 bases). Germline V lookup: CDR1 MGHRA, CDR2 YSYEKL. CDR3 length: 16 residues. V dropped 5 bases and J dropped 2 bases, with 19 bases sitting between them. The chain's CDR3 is CASSAERGSRPYEQYF. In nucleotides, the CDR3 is TGCGCCAGCAGCGCCGAGAGGGGGAGTAGGCCCTACGAGCAGTACTTC.

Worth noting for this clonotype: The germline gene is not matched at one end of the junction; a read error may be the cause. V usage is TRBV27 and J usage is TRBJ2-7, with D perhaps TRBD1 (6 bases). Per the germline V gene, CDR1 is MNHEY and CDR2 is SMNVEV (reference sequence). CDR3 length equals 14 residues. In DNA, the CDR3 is TGTGCCTGCAGTCCAACAGGGCGGGTTTACGAGCAGTACTTC. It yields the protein CACSPTGRVYEQYF.

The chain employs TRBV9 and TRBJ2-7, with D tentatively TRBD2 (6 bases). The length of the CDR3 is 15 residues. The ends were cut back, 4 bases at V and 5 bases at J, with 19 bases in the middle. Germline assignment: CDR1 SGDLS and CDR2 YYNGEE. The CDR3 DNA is TGTGCCAGCAGCCGCGGGACTTCCCTCCCCGACGAGCAGTACTTC. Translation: CASSRGTSLPDEQYF.

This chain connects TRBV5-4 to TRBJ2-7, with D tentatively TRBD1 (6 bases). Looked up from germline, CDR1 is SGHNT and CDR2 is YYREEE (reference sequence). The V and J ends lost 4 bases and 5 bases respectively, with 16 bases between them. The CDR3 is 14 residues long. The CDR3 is CASSHGSRGHEQYF. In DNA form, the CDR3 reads TGTGCCAGCAGCCATGGGTCCAGGGGCCACGAGCAGTACTTC.

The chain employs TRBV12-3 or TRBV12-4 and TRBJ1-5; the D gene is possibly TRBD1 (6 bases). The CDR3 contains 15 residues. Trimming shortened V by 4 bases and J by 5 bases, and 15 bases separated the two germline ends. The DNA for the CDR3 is TGTGCCAGCAGTTCCCGACAGGAGACGGATCAGCCCCAGCATTTT. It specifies CASSSRQETDQPQHF.

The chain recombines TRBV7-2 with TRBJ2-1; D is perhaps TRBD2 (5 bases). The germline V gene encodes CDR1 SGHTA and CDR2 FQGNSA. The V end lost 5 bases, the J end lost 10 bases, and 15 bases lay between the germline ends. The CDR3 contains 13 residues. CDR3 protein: CASSLPVPGEQFF. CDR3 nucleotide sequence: TGTGCCAGCAGCCTTCCCGTCCCGGGAGAGCAGTTCTTC.

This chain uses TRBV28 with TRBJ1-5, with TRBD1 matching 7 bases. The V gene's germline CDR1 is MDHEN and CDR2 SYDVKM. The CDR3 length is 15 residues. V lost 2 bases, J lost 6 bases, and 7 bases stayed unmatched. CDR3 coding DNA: TGTGCCAGCAGTTTAGTCGGCCAGGGGGTTCAGCCCCAGCATTTT. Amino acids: CASSLVGQGVQPQHF.

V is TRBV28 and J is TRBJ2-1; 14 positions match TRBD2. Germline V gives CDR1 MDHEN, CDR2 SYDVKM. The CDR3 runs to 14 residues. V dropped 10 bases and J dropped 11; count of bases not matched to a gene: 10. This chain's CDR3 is CATLVGLAGVKQFF. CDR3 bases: TGTGCCACCCTGGTGGGACTAGCGGGAGTGAAGCAGTTCTTC.

The CDR3 sequence: CASSSTRLADSSYNEQFF. Here the CDR3 DNA reads TGTGCCAGCAGCTCCACCAGACTAGCGGATAGCTCCTACAATGAGCAGTTCTTC. This chain uses TRBV7-9 with TRBJ2-1, with 9 bases lining up with TRBD2. Germline V gene sequence: CDR1 SEHNR, CDR2 FQNEAQ (reference sequence). This CDR3 is 18 amino acids long. Trimming removed 4 bases from V and 0 bases from J; junction bases left unmatched: 10.

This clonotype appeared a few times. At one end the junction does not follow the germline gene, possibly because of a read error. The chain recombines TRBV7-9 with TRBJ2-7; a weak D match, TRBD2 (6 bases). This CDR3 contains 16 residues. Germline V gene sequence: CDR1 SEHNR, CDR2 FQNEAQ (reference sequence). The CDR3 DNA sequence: TGTGCCAGCAGCTTCAACCCCAGCGGGCTCTCCTACGAGCAGTACTTT. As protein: CASSFNPSGLSYEQYF.

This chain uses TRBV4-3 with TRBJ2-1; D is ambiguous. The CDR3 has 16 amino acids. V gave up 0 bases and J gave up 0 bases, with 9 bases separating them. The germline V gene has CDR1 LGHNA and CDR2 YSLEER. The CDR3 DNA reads TGCGCCAGCAGCCAAGATACCGGTAGCTCCTACAATGAGCAGTTCTTC. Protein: CASSQDTGSSYNEQFF.